This T cell receptor (beta chain) was retrieved from a study of blood T cell repertoires in COVID-19. At the level of the study: COVID-19 samples from acute and convalescent phases originated in the United States, Italy and Spain. PBMCs, B-cell-depleted T cells, or T cells provided the cDNA or gDNA that made up the material.

Turning to this clone: One end of the junction does not line up with germline, which may come from a read error.

Before being deemed recovered, Cohort 3 donors had two negative PCRs, clearance, or symptom resolution. The germline V gene has CDR1 MNHEY and CDR2 SVGEGT. The CDR3 is made up of 19 amino acids. Profiling relied on immunoSEQ multiplex PCR, and the TCRdb table lists in-frame clones only, not all of them. The repertoire holds almost 200,000 clones, with around 90% as singletons. The receptor was derived from a woman in her late teens or twenties who had recovered from COVID-19. The material sequenced was PBMCs or T cells enriched from blood (not recorded which). The chain combines TRBV6-2 or TRBV6-3 with TRBJ1-1, with TRBD1 matching 7 bases. CDR3 bases: TGTGCCAGCAGTTACTCGACGGGCTCCGAGGGCGGTAAACAGGGGAACCGCGACTTT. Its translation: CASSYSTGSEGGKQGNRDF.